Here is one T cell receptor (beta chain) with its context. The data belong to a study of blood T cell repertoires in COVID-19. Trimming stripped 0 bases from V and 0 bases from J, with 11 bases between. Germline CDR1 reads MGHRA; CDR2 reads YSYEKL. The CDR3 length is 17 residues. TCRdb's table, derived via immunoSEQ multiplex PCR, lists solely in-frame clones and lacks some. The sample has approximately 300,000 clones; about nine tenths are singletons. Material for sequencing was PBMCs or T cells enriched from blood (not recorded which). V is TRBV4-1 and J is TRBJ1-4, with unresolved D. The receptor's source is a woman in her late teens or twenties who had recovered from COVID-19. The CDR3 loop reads CASSQEDMRATNEKLFF. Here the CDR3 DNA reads TGCGCCAGCAGCCAAGAGGATATGAGGGCAACTAATGAAAAACTGTTTTTT.